The following is a T cell receptor (beta chain) sequence with its context. Its antigen is not identified. This sample is part of a study of somatic mutations in cytotoxic T cells in rheumatoid arthritis. Background on the study: Sorting by flow gave nearly 100% purity for some V beta antibody-stained T-cell populations, including V beta1+ cells sequenced for TCRB.

Positive magnetic bead selection, which isolated the CD4+ and CD8+ cells, was followed by a flow cytometry check of purity. Study findings and constraints: CD8+ clonality increased with age in rheumatoid arthritis patients but not in healthy controls.

Original handling: After comparison against published virus-specific TCRB sequences, only a few of the patient CD8+ clones larger than 1% turned out to match them. TCRdb's table, derived via immunoSEQ multiplex PCR, lists solely in-frame clones and lacks some. V, J and clone size derive from that table, while D and trimming were established from the DNA sequence. Among roughly 30,000 clones listed, roughly 80% were seen once. This CDR3 comprises 15 residues. Trimming removed 4 bases from V and 13 bases from J; junction bases left unmatched: 14. Germline V gives CDR1 SGHRS, CDR2 YFSETQ. The specimen was CD8+ T cells sorted from blood. The receptor comes from an adult with rheumatoid arthritis. This chain connects TRBV5-1 to TRBJ2-1, with 10 bases lining up with TRBD2. The CDR3 coding sequence is TGCGCCAGCAGCCGCCTGACTAGCGGGCGAACCCAACAGTTCTTC. Its translation: CASSRLTSGRTQQFF. The full variable domain, completed using reference TRBV5-1 and TRBJ2-1, is KAGVTQTPRYLIKTRGQQVTLSCSPISGHRSVSWYQQTPGQGLQFLFEYFSETQRNKGNFPGRFSGRQFSNSRSEMNVSTLELGDSALYLCASSRLTSGRTQQFFGPGTRLTVL.